The 8 T cell receptor beta chains below all came from one sample that was sequenced in a study of radiotherapy plus CTLA-4 blockade in lung cancer (dated by TCRdb to the late 2010s). Receptor amplification or capture employed the immunoSEQ multiplex PCR assay. This immuneACCESS table, as held by TCRdb, lists in-frame sequences with V and J called but not all clones. Of the missing ones, under half trace to an unresolved V gene in checked studies; the others have no known cause. The sample includes more than 25,000 clones, with 79% observed a single time. Approximately 15% of the sample rests with the top ten. The specimen was peripheral blood, collected from a patient treated with radiotherapy plus ipilimumab. These receptors were obtained from a human donor with non-small cell lung cancer that progressed on radiotherapy plus ipilimumab.

The chain employs TRBV5-5 and TRBJ1-3; the match to TRBD1 covers 9 bases. Germline CDR1 SGHKS, CDR2 YYEKEE (reference sequence). V trimming: 1 base; J trimming: 2 bases; junction bases outside the gene matches: 4. The CDR3 has 16 amino acids. The CDR3 sequence is CASSLQGQGPGNTIYF. The CDR3 nucleotides read TGTGCCAGCAGCTTGCAGGGACAGGGACCTGGAAACACCATATATTTT.

Only a few counts were recorded for this clone. The gene calls are TRBV19 and TRBJ1-5; maybe TRBD1 (6 bases). In germline, CDR1 is LNHDA, CDR2 SQIVND (reference sequence). This CDR3 has 15 residues. V shed 7 bases and J shed 2 bases, with 15 bases lying between them. CDR3: CASTYSEGGNQPQHF. As DNA, the CDR3 is TGTGCCAGTACCTATTCGGAGGGGGGCAATCAGCCCCAGCATTTT.

The genes are TRBV5-1 and TRBJ1-2; D not resolved. CDR3 length: 13 amino acids. Germline CDR1 and CDR2: SGHRS and YFSETQ. V was trimmed by 0 bases and J by 8 bases, leaving 11 bases between them. The CDR3 spells CASSLGSGEGYTF. The CDR3, as DNA: TGCGCCAGCAGCTTGGGATCCGGGGAGGGCTACACCTTC.

J is TRBJ1-2 and V is TRBV7-9, with 7 bases that match TRBD1. V shed 4 bases, J shed 3 bases, and the junction held 14 bases outside the gene matches. The CDR3 covers 17 residues. Germline CDR1 and CDR2: SEHNR and FQNEAQ (reference sequence). The CDR3 bases are TGTGCCAGCAGCTCTTGGACAGGCGGGGGGTCGTACTATGGCTACACCTTC. Translated: CASSSWTGGGSYYGYTF.

The chain has TRBV7-8 and TRBJ1-3; possible D gene TRBD1, 6 bases. There are 15 residues in the CDR3. V lost 5 bases and J lost 3, with 14 bases in between. The germline CDR1 and CDR2 sequences are SGHVS and FQNEAQ. The CDR3 sequence is CASSPQGVVGNTIYF. CDR3 DNA sequence: TGTGCCAGCAGCCCACAGGGAGTCGTTGGAAACACCATATATTTT.

V is TRBV29-1 and J is TRBJ2-7; D unclear. From germline, CDR1 is SQVTM and CDR2 ANQGSEA. Trimming shortened V by 3 bases and J by 4 bases, and 7 bases separated the two germline ends. The length of the CDR3 is 11 residues. The CDR3 bases are TGCAGCGTTGATAAGGGATACGAGCAGTACTTC. This sequence encodes CSVDKGYEQYF.

This clone was observed a single time. V gene TRBV2 combines with J gene TRBJ1-1; D unclear. Germline V gives CDR1 SNHLY, CDR2 FYNNEI. V lost 5 bases to trimming and J lost 1 base, with 11 bases between them. CDR3 length: 14 amino acids. CDR3 amino acids: CASSPRRGNTEAFF. Written as DNA, the CDR3 is TGTGCCAGCAGTCCCCGCCGGGGGAACACTGAAGCTTTCTTT.

The V gene is TRBV14, the J gene TRBJ2-7; TRBD1 aligns across 8 bases. The ends lost 4 bases at V and 2 bases at J; junction bases unmatched: 7. CDR3 length equals 15 residues. Germline CDR1 reads SGHDN; CDR2 reads FVKESK. Here the CDR3 reads CASSLRDRWAYEQYF. The CDR3 DNA reads as TGTGCCAGCAGCCTCCGGGACAGGTGGGCCTACGAGCAGTACTTC.